The rows below give T cell receptor beta chains drawn from one sample of a study of cytomegalovirus exposure and HLA in healthy donors. Assay used: immunoSEQ multiplex PCR; TCRdb lists only in-frame clones, some missing. The sample records approximately 200,000 clones, about four fifths being singletons. The source material was PBMCs. The receptors derive from a girl aged 5 to 17 in good health and CMV-seropositive. Both conserved end residues are part of each CDR3. The order of the fields is clone size, J gene, CDR3 length, D gene, V gene, CDR3 DNA, CDR3 protein. The D gene is left open where the match is weak. Not all rows give a size; the values are once, few, many and, for expanded clones, a class.

size: .
J: TRBJ2-3
length: 15
D: TRBD1
V: TRBV29-1
DNA: TGCAGCGGCAGGGGGCCGACCTCTAGCACAGATACGCAGTATTTT
CDR3: CSGRGPTSSTDTQYF

size: .
J: TRBJ2-1
length: 12
D: TRBD2
V: TRBV5-1
DNA: TGCGCCAGCAGCCTAGGGAGGGATGAGCAGTTCTTC
CDR3: CASSLGRDEQFF

size: .
J: TRBJ1-2
length: 15
D: .
V: TRBV5-1
DNA: TGCGCCAGCAGCTTGGATCTAGGGGTATTGGAAGGCTACACCTTC
CDR3: CASSLDLGVLEGYTF

size: .
J: TRBJ1-2
length: 15
D: TRBD1
V: TRBV7-2
DNA: TGTGCCAGCAGCGGAGAGACAGGGGGGAACTATGGCTACACCTTC
CDR3: CASSGETGGNYGYTF

size: .
J: TRBJ2-7
length: 13
D: .
V: TRBV7-2
DNA: TGTGCCAGCAGCGTCCCGAGCTCCTACGAGCAGTACTTC
CDR3: CASSVPSSYEQYF

size: .
J: TRBJ2-7
length: 12
D: .
V: TRBV6-6
DNA: TGTGCCAGCAGGAAACTCTCCTACGAGCAGTACTTC
CDR3: CASRKLSYEQYF

size: .
J: TRBJ2-7
length: 16
D: .
V: TRBV5-1
DNA: TGCGCCAGCAGCTTGGCCTTGCAGGGGGGCCGGTACGAGCAGTACTTC
CDR3: CASSLALQGGRYEQYF

size: .
J: TRBJ2-5
length: 14
D: .
V: TRBV1
DNA: TGCACCAGCAGCCAAGATCCAGGGCAAGAGACCCAGTACTTC
CDR3: CTSSQDPGQETQYF

size: .
J: TRBJ2-7
length: 15
D: .
V: TRBV7-9
DNA: TGTGCCAGCAGCCGCCAGCGTATTCGGCCCTACGAGCAGTACTTC
CDR3: CASSRQRIRPYEQYF

size: .
J: TRBJ1-2
length: 15
D: .
V: TRBV6-1
DNA: TGTGCCAGCAGTGAAGAGGCCCAGGGTCGCTATGGCTACACCTTC
CDR3: CASSEEAQGRYGYTF

size: .
J: TRBJ1-2
length: 13
D: TRBD1
V: TRBV29-1
DNA: TGCAGCGTTGAGACAGGGGACAACTATGGCTACACCTTC
CDR3: CSVETGDNYGYTF

size: .
J: TRBJ1-2
length: 17
D: TRBD1
V: TRBV7-9
DNA: TGTGCCAGCAGTTATAAAGGACAGGGGGTACCCCTCTATGGCTACACCTTC
CDR3: CASSYKGQGVPLYGYTF

size: .
J: TRBJ2-3
length: 15
D: .
V: TRBV7-9
DNA: TGTGCCAGCAGCTTAGAAGCGGGTCTCACAGATACGCAGTATTTT
CDR3: CASSLEAGLTDTQYF

size: few
J: TRBJ2-3
length: 17
D: .
V: TRBV7-8
DNA: TGTGCCAGCAGCTTACCTCTTGACACAACTAGCACAGATACGCAGTATTTT
CDR3: CASSLPLDTTSTDTQYF

size: .
J: TRBJ1-5
length: 15
D: .
V: TRBV6-1
DNA: TGTGCCAGCAGTCCCCGTGGGGGGAGCAATCAGCCCCAGCATTTT
CDR3: CASSPRGGSNQPQHF

size: .
J: TRBJ2-1
length: 15
D: TRBD1
V: TRBV29-1
DNA: TGCAGCGTAGCAAAGGGACAGGCAGGGAAAAATGAGCAGTTCTTC
CDR3: CSVAKGQAGKNEQFF

size: .
J: TRBJ2-1
length: 15
D: .
V: TRBV13
DNA: TGTGCCAGCAGCTTAGGCCAGGGAAGGTACAATGAGCAGTTCTTC
CDR3: CASSLGQGRYNEQFF

size: .
J: TRBJ2-1
length: 16
D: TRBD2
V: TRBV5-1
DNA: TGCGCCAGCAGCTTGATGGCTAGCGGGGGCGTCAATGAGCAGTTCTTC
CDR3: CASSLMASGGVNEQFF

size: few
J: TRBJ2-1
length: 15
D: .
V: TRBV5-4
DNA: TGTGCCAGCAGACCTTCTGGCGGGGTCTACAATGAGCAGTTCTTC
CDR3: CASRPSGGVYNEQFF

size: .
J: TRBJ2-5
length: 14
D: .
V: TRBV7-7
DNA: TGTGCCAGCAGCCTCCGGCCGGGGTCGGAGACCCAGTACTTC
CDR3: CASSLRPGSETQYF

size: .
J: TRBJ2-4
length: 16
D: TRBD2
V: TRBV2
DNA: TGTGCCAGCATTTCGACTAGCGGGGAAGCCAAAAACATTCAGTACTTC
CDR3: CASISTSGEAKNIQYF

size: .
J: TRBJ1-2
length: 15
D: .
V: TRBV27
DNA: TGTGCCAGCACCCCTGGGGGGAACCTACACTATGGCTACACCTTC
CDR3: CASTPGGNLHYGYTF